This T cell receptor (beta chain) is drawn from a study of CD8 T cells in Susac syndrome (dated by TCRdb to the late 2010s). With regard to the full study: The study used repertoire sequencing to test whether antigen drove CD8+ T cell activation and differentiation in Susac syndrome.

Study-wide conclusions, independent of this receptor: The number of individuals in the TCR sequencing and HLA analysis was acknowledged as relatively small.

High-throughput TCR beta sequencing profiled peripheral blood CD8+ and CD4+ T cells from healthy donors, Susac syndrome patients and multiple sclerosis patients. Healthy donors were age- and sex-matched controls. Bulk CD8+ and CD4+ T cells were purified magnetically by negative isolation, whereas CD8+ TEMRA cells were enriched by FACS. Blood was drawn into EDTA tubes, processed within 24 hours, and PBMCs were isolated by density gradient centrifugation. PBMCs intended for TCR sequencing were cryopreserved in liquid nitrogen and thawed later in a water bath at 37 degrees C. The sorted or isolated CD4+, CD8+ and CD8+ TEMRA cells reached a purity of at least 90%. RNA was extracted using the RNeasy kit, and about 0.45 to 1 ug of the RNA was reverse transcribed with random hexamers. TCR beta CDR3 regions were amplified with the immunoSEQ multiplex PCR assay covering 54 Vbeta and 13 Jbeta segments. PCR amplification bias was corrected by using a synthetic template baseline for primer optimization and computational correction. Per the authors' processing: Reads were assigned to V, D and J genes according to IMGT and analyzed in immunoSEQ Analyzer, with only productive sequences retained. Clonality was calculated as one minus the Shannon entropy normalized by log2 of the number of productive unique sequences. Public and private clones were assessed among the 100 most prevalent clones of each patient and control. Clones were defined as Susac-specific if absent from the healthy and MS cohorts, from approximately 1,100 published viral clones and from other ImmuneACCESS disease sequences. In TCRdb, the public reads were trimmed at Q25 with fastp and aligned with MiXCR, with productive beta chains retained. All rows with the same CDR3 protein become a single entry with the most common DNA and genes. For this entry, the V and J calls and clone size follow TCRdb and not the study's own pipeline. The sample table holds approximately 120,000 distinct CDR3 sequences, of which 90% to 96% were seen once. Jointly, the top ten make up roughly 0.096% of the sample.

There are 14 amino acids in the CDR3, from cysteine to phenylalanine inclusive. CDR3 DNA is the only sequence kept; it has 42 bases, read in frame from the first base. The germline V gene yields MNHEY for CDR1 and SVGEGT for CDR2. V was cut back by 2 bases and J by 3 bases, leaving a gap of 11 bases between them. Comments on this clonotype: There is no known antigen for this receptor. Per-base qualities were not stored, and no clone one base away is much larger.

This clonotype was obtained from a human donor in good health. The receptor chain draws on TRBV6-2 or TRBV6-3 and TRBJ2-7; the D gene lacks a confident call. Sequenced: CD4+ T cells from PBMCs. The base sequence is TGTGCCAGCAGTTACCTAGGGTCGAACTACGAGCAGTACTTC. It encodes CASSYLGSNYEQYF.